This T cell receptor (beta chain) was captured in a study of blood T cell repertoires in COVID-19 (dated by TCRdb to about 2020). A note on the overall study: Collaborator samples came from the United States, Italy and Spain and covered acute and convalescent phases of COVID-19. The material from the prospective study consisted of cDNA or gDNA derived from T cells, B-cell-depleted T cells, or PBMCs. The sample metadata nearly always contained a de-identified subject ID, COVID-19 status, age in years and sex. The repertoires were made available in a free public database intended to serve as a resource for research on the immune response to SARS-CoV-2. Deeply sampled blood TCRbeta repertoires from subjects exposed to, actively infected with, or recovered from COVID-19 were included in the dataset. Samples were obtained from the ongoing ImmuneRACE study (first 160 participants) and from about 1,300 subjects provided by 6 global collaborators. Where HLA class I and class II types were available, the types were taken from metadata supplied by the sample provider, not from assay-based typing. General conclusions and limits of the study: Clinical and demographic metadata were provided uncurated, with the amount varying by source and participant.

Whole blood was collected in K2EDTA tubes by collaborating institutions according to the institutions' own protocols. Collaborator samples were shipped for TCRbeta analysis as frozen whole blood, isolated PBMCs, or DNA extracted from either sample type. V is cut by 4 bases and J by 0 bases, and the space between the germline ends is 13 bases. Inclusive of the bounding cysteine and phenylalanine, the CDR3 is 16 residues long. The read is trimmed to its CDR3 DNA, 48 bases read in frame from base 1. CDR1 and CDR2, per the germline V gene, are SGHRS and YFSETQ. This clone has just one count. Its antigen target is currently unknown. No base quality values were provided; no much bigger clone lies one nucleotide off. The immunoSEQ Assay, a bias-controlled multiplex PCR, was used to amplify TCRbeta CDR3 regions from genomic DNA. On the authors' methods: Within the assay, amplification of reference gene primers was used to estimate how many nucleated cells each sample contained. To quantify the absolute abundance of each unique TCRbeta CDR3 rearrangement, sequence reads were collapsed and filtered. Productive Simpson clonality was computed per sample as the square root of Simpson's diversity index over productive rearrangements. TCRdb took this table from immuneACCESS and kept in-frame rearrangements with V and J called. Such tables lack part of the clones; where checked against another copy, unresolved V genes explain under half of the gap, and the rest is unexplained. The V and J calls and clone size come from that table; D and trimming were worked out from the DNA. Counted in this sample were tens of thousands of clones; 65% to 85% of them appeared once. The ten most abundant clones make up roughly 4.2% of the sample.

The V gene is TRBV5-1 and the J gene is TRBJ1-4; TRBD1 could be the D gene, as 6 bases match. The clonotype originates from a woman aged 55-75 years with acute or convalescent COVID-19. The sequencing sample was made of peripheral blood. CDR3 loop: CASSPNSGATNEKLFF. In nucleotide form, the sequence is TGCGCCAGCAGCCCTAACTCAGGGGCAACTAATGAAAAACTGTTTTTT.